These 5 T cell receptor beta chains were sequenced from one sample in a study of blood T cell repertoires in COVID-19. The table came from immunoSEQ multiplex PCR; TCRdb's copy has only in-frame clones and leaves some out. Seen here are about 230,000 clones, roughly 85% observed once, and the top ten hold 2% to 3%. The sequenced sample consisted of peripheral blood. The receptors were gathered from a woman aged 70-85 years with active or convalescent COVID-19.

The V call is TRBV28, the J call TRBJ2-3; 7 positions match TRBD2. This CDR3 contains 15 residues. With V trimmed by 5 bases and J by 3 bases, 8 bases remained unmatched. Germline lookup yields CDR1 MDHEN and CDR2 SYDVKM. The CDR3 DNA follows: TGTGCCAGCAGTCCCCACTTAGCGGGTACAGATACGCAGTATTTT. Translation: CASSPHLAGTDTQYF. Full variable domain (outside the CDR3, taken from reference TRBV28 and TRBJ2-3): DVKVTQSSRYLVKRTGEKVFLECVQDMDHENMFWYRQDPGLGLRLIYFSYDVKMKEKGDIPEGYSVSREKKERFSLILESASTNQTSMYLCASSPHLAGTDTQYFGPGTRLTVL.

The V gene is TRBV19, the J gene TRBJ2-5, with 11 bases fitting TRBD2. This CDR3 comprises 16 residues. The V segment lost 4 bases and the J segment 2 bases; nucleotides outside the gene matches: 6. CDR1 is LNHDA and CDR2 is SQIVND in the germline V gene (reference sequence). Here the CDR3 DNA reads TGTGCCAGTAGTACCCCGGGACTAGCGGTACAAGAGACCCAGTACTTC. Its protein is CASSTPGLAVQETQYF.

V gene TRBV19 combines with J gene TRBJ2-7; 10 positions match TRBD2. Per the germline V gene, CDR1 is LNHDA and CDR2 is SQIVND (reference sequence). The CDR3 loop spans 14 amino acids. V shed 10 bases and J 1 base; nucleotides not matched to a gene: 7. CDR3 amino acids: CATRTSGVSYEQYF. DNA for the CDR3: TGTGCCACCAGAACTAGCGGGGTATCCTACGAGCAGTACTTC.

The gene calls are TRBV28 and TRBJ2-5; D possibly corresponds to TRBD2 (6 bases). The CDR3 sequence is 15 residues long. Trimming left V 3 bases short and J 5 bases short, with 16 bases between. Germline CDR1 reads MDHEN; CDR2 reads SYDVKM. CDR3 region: CASSLTRGAGETQYF. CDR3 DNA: TGTGCCAGCAGTTTGACTCGCGGGGCCGGGGAGACCCAGTACTTC.

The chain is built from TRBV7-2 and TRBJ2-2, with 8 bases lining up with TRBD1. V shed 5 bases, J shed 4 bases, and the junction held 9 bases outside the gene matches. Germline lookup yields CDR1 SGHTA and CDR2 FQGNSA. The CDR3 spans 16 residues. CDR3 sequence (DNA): TGTGCCAGCAGCCATCGGACAGGGAGTAGCACCGGGGAGCTGTTTTTT. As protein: CASSHRTGSSTGELFF.